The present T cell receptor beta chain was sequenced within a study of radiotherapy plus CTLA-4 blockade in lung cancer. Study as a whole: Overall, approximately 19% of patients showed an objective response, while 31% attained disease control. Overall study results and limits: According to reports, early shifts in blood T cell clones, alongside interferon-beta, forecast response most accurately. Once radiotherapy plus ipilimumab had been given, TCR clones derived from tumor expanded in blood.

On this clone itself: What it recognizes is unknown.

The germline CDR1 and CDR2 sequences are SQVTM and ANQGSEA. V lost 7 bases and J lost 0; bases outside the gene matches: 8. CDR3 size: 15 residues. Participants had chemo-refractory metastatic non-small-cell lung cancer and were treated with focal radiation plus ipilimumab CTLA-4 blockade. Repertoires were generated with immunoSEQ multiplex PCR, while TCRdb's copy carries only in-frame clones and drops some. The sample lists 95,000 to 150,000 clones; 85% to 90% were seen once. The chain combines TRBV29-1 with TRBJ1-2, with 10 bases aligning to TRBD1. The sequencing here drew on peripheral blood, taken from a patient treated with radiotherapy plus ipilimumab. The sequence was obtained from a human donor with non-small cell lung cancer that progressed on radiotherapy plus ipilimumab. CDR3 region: CSARDRGVANYGYTF. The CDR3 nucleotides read TGCAGCGCAAGGGACAGGGGAGTAGCTAACTATGGCTACACCTTC.